Listed below are T cell receptor beta chains from one sample, sequenced in a study of shared clonotypes between healthy human individuals. Some clones are missing from TCRdb's copy, which holds only in-frame ones; the method was immunoSEQ multiplex PCR. This sample has roughly 720,000 clones, with 90% found just once. The sequencing sample was made of memory CD8+ T cells from PBMCs. These receptors were taken from a man younger than 35 in good health. Some clones in this sample may be carry-over from other donors' samples. The CDR3 runs from the conserved cysteine through the conserved F or W. D genes are given only for firm matches. Not all rows give a size; the values are once, few, many and, for expanded clones, a class.

j_call d_call v_call clone_size cdr3_aa cdr3_nt
TRBJ2-1 NA TRBV29-1 NA CSVDGSAVEQFF TGCAGCGTTGATGGTAGCGCGGTTGAGCAGTTCTTC
TRBJ2-7 TRBD2 TRBV7-9 once CASSWGLAGGTYEQYF TGTGCCAGCAGCTGGGGACTAGCGGGAGGAACCTACGAGCAGTACTTC
TRBJ2-7 NA TRBV4-1 NA CASSFRGFEYEQYF TGCGCCAGCAGCTTTAGAGGATTCGAGTACGAGCAGTACTTC
TRBJ2-7 TRBD2 TRBV27 NA CASSLEGGSGYEQYF TGTGCCAGCAGTTTAGAGGGCGGGAGTGGGTACGAGCAGTACTTC
TRBJ2-1 NA TRBV19 NA CASTPRAIYNEQFF TGTGCCAGTACCCCGAGGGCGATCTACAATGAGCAGTTCTTC
TRBJ2-5 TRBD2 TRBV5-8 NA CASSFSGSWETQYF TGTGCCAGCAGCTTTAGCGGGAGCTGGGAGACCCAGTACTTC
TRBJ1-5 NA TRBV7-9 NA CASSFSHQPQHF TGTGCCAGCAGCTTTTCTCATCAGCCCCAGCATTTT
TRBJ1-4 NA TRBV7-2 NA CASSPGVRVLTNEKLFF TGTGCCAGCAGCCCCGGGGTGCGGGTGTTAACTAATGAAAAACTGTTTTTT
TRBJ1-5 NA TRBV7-9 NA CASSQDHRANQPQHF TGCGCCAGCAGCCAAGATCATAGGGCCAATCAGCCCCAGCATTTT
TRBJ2-3 TRBD2 TRBV9 NA CASSETSGRATDTQYF TGTGCCAGCAGCGAAACTAGCGGGAGGGCAACAGATACGCAGTATTTT
TRBJ2-6 NA TRBV7-2 NA CASSLRVSNPGANVLTF TGTGCCAGCAGCTTAAGGGTCAGCAACCCTGGGGCCAACGTCCTGACTTTC
TRBJ1-1 NA TRBV28 few CASSPTGSRLELEAFF TGTGCCAGCAGTCCGACGGGATCCCGACTAGAACTTGAAGCTTTCTTT
TRBJ2-7 TRBD2 TRBV11-2 NA CASSGRTSGSIWEQYF TGTGCCAGCAGCGGAAGGACTAGCGGGAGTATCTGGGAGCAGTACTTC
TRBJ2-3 NA TRBV7-8 NA CASSPEPATLWSTDTQYF TGTGCCAGCAGCCCAGAGCCGGCTACCCTGTGGAGCACAGATACGCAGTATTTT
TRBJ2-7 NA TRBV25-1 NA CASSELRAGYMPYEQYF TGTGCCAGCAGTGAATTAAGGGCAGGATATATGCCCTACGAGCAGTACTTC
TRBJ2-1 NA TRBV6-5 NA CASSELSNGFF TGTGCCAGCAGTGAATTGTCTAACGGGTTCTTC